The clone carrying this T cell receptor (beta chain) came up a few times. This sample is drawn from a study of tumor-infiltrating lymphocytes in glioblastoma multiforme. TCR beta libraries were built from RNA through three nested multiplex PCR rounds using modified ARM-PCR. Each CDR3 protein is one row after TCRdb ran MiXCR on the multiplex PCR reads. This table holds around 15,000 distinct CDR3 sequences, roughly 73% found once. Germline CDR1 SGHAT, CDR2 FQNNGV. The V and J ends lost 7 bases and 0 bases respectively, with 11 bases between them. The CDR3 sequence is 14 residues long. The sample consisted of brain tumor tissue. The receptor's source is a male donor with glioblastoma. The chain uses TRBV11-2 and TRBJ2-3; no definite D call. CDR3 nucleotide sequence: TGTGCCAGCACCATCAGCCGTAGCACAGATACGCAGTATTTT. Translation gives CASTISRSTDTQYF.